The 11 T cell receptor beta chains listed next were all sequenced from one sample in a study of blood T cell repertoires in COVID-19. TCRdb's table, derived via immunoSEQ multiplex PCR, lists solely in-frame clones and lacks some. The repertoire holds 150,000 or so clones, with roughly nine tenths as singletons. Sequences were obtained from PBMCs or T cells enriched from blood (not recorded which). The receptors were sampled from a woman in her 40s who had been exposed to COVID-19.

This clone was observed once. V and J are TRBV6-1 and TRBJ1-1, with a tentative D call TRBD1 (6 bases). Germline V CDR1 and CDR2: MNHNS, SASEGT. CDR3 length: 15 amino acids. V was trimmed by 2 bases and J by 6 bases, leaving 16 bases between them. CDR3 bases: TGTGCCAGCAGTGAAAACGGTGGGGGGGGCGCTGAAGCTTTCTTT. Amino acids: CASSENGGGGAEAFF.

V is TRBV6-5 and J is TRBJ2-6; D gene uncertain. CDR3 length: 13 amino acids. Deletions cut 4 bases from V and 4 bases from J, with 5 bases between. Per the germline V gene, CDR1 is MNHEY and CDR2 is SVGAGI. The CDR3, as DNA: TGTGCCAGCAGTTTTACAGGGGCCAACGTCCTGACTTTC. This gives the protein CASSFTGANVLTF.

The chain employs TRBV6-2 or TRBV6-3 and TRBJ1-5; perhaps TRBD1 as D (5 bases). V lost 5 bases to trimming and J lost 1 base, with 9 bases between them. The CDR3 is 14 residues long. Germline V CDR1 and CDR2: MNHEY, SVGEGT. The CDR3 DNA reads TGTGCCAGCAGTCTCGGGGGGAGCAATCAGCCCCAGCATTTT. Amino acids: CASSLGGSNQPQHF.

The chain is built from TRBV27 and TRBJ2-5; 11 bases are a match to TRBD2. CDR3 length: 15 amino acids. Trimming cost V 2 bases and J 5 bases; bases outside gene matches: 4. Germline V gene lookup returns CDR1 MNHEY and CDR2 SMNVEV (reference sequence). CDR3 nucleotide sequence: TGTGCCAGCAGTTTAAAGATAGCGGGAGGGGAGACCCAGTACTTC. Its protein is CASSLKIAGGETQYF.

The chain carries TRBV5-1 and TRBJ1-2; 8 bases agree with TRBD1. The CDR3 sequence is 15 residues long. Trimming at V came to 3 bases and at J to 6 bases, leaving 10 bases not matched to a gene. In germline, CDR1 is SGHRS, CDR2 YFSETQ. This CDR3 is CASSSGQGLGDGYTF. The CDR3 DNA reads TGCGCCAGCAGCTCCGGACAGGGCCTGGGCGATGGCTACACCTTC. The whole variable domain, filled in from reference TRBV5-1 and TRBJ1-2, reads KAGVTQTPRYLIKTRGQQVTLSCSPISGHRSVSWYQQTPGQGLQFLFEYFSETQRNKGNFPGRFSGRQFSNSRSEMNVSTLELGDSALYLCASSSGQGLGDGYTFGSGTRLTVV.

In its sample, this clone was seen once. The CDR3 nucleotides read TGTGCCAGCAGAAAAGCAGACTCCGACTATGGCTACACCTTC. Its translation is CASRKADSDYGYTF. The gene calls are TRBV2 and TRBJ1-2, with no clear D. Trimming took off 6 bases at V and 3 bases at J, with 14 bases between the two ends. CDR1 is SNHLY and CDR2 is FYNNEI in the germline V gene. This CDR3 spans 14 amino acids.

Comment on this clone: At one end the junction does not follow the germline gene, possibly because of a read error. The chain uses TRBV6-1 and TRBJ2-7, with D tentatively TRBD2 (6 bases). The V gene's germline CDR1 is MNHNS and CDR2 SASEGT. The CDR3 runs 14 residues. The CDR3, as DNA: TGTGCCAGCAGTGAGATGGCGGGACCCTACGAGCAGTGCTTC. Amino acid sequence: CASSEMAGPYEQCF.

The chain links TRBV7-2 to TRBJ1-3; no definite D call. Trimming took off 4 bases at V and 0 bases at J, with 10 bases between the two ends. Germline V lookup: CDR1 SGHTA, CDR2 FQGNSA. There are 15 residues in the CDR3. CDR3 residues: CASSSYLSSGNTIYF. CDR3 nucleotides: TGTGCCAGCAGCTCCTACCTGAGCTCTGGAAACACCATATATTTT.

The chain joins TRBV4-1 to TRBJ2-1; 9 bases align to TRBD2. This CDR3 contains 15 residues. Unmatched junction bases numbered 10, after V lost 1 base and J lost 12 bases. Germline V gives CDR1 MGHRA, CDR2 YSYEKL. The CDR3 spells CASSQGVAGGLMQFF. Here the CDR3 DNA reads TGCGCCAGCAGCCAAGGTGTTGCGGGGGGGCTTATGCAGTTCTTC.

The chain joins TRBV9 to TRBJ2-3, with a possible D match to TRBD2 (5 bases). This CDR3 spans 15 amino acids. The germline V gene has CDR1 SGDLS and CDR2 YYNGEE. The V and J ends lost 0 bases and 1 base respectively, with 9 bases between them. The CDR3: CASSVGTYRTDTQYF. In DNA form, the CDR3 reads TGTGCCAGCAGCGTAGGGACTTATCGCACAGATACGCAGTATTTT.

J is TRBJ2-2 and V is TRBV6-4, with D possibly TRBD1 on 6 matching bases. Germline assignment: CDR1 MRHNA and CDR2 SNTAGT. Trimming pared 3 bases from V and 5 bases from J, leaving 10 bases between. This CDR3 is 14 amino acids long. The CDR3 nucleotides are TGTGCCAGCAGTGATACAGGGCAAACCGGGGAGCTGTTTTTT. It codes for CASSDTGQTGELFF.